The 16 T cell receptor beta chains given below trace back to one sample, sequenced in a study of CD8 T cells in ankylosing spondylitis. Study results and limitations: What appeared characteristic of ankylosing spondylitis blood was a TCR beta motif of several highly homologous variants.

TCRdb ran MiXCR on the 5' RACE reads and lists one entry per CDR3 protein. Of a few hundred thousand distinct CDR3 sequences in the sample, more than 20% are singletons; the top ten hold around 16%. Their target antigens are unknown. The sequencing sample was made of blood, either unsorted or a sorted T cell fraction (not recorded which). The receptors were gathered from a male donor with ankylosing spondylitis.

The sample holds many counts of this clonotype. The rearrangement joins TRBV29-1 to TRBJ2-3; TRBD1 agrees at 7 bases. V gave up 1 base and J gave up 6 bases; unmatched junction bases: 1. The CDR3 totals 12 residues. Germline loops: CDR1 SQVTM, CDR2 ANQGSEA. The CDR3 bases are TGCAGCGTTGAAGTACAGGGGGATACGCAGTATTTT. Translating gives CSVEVQGDTQYF.

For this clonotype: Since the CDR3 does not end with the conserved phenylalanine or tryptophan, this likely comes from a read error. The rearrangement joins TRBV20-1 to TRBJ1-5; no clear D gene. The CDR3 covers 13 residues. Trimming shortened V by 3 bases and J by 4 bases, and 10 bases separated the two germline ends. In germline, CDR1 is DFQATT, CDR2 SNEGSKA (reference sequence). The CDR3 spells CSASGVINQPQHL. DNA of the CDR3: TGCAGTGCTAGTGGTGTAATTAATCAGCCCCAGCATCTT.

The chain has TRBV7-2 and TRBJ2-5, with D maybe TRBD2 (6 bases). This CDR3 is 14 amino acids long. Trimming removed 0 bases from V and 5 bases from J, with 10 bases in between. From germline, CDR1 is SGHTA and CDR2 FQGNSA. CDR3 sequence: CASSLAAGLETQYF. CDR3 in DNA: TGTGCCAGCAGCTTAGCAGCGGGCCTGGAGACCCAGTACTTC.

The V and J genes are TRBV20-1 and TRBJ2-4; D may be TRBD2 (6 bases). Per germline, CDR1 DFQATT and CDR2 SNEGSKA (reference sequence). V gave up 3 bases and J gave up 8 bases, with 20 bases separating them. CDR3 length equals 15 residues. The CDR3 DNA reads TGCAGTGCTAGCCCCGCGGGGTTTACGGTTTACATTCAGTACTTC. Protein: CSASPAGFTVYIQYF.

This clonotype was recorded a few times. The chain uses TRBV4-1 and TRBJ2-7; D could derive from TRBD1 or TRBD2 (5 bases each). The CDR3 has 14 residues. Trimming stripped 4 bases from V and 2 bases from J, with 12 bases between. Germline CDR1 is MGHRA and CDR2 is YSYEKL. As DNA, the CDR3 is TGCGCCAGCAGCCCCCGGGACGGCACCTACGAGCAGTACTTC. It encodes CASSPRDGTYEQYF.

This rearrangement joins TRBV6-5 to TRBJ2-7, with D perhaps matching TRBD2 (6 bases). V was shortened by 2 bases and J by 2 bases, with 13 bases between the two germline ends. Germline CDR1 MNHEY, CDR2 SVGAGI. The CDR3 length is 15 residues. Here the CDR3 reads CASSYGLASTYEQYF. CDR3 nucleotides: TGTGCCAGCAGTTACGGGCTAGCGAGTACCTACGAGCAGTACTTC.

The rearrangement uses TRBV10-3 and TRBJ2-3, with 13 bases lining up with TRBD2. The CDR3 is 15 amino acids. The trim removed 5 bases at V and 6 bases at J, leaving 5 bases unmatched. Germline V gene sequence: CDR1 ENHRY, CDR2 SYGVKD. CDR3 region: CAISWTSGRVDTQYF. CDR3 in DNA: TGTGCCATCAGTTGGACTAGCGGGAGAGTTGATACGCAGTATTTT.

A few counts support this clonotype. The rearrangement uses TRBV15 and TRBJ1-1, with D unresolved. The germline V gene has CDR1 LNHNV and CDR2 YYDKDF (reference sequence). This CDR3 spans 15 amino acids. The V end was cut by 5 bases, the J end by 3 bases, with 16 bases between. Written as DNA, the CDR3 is TGTGCCACCAGCGACGAAGACCCCTCAGACACTGAAGCTTTCTTT. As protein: CATSDEDPSDTEAFF.

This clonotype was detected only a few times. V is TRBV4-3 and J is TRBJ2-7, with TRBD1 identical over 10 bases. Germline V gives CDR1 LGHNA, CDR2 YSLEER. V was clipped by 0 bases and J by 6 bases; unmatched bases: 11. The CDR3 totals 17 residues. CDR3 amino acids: CASSQDPARGQGREQYF. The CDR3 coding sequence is TGCGCCAGCAGCCAAGATCCAGCCAGGGGACAGGGGCGCGAGCAGTACTTC.

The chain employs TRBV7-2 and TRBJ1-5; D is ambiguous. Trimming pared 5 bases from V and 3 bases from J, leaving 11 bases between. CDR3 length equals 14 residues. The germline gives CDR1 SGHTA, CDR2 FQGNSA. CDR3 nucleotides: TGTGCCAGCAGCCCTCAATTAAACAATCAGCCCCAGCATTTT. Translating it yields CASSPQLNNQPQHF.

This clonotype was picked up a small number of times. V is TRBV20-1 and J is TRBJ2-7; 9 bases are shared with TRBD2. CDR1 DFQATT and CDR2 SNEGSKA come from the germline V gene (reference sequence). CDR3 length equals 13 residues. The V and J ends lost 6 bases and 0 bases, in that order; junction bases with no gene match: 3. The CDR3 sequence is CSARTSASYEQYF. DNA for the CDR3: TGCAGTGCACGGACTAGCGCCTCCTACGAGCAGTACTTC.

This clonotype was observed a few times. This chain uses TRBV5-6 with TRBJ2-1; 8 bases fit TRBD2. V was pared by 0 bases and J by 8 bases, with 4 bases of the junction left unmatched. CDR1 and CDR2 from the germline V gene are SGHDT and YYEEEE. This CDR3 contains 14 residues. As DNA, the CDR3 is TGTGCCAGCAGCTTGGTAGCGGGGATGTATGAGCAGTTCTTC. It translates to CASSLVAGMYEQFF.

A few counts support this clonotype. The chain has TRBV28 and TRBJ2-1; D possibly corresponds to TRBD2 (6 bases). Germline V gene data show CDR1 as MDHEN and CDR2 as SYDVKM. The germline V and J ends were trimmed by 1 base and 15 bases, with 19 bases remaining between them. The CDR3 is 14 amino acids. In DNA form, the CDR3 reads TGTGCCAGCAGTTTATCCGACGGGGGAGTAAGTCCGTTCTTC. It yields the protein CASSLSDGGVSPFF.

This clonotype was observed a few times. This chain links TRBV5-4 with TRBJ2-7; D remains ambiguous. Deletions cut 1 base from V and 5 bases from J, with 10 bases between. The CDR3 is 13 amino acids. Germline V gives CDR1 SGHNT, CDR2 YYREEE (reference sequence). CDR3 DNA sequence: TGTGCCAGCAGCTTGTACTCAGGCGACGAGCAGTACTTC. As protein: CASSLYSGDEQYF.

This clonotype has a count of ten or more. The CDR3 loop is CASNSGTENNEQFF. CDR3 sequence (DNA): TGCGCCAGCAACTCCGGGACAGAAAACAATGAGCAGTTCTTC. The rearrangement joins TRBV5-1 to TRBJ2-1, with TRBD1 identical over 7 bases. The ends lost 6 bases at V and 5 bases at J; junction bases unmatched: 8. CDR1 SGHRS and CDR2 YFSETQ come from the germline V gene. CDR3 size: 14 residues.

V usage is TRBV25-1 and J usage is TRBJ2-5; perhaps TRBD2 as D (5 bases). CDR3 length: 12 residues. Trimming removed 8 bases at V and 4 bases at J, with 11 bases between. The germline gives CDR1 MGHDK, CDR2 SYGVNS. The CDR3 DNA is TGTGCCAGCCAACGGGGTTCAGAGACCCAGTACTTC. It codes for CASQRGSETQYF.